This T cell receptor (beta chain) was captured by sequencing in a study of T cells in severe cutaneous drug reactions. Whole-study findings and limits: Carbamazepine-induced Stevens-Johnson syndrome or toxic epidermal necrolysis patients showed strongly raised TRBV12-4, around 35% in blister cells and 4% to 5% in PBMC. A public TCRbeta CDR3 appeared in all seven CBZ-SJS/TEN blister samples, averaging 13.57%.

The patients sequenced had a carbamazepine-induced Stevens-Johnson syndrome or toxic epidermal necrolysis reaction. The CDR3 totals 14 residues. Germline lookup yields CDR1 DFQATT and CDR2 SNEGSKA (reference sequence). The iRepertoire multiplex PCR system with TCR subtype-specific primers built both bulk and single-cell libraries. Bulk TCR beta libraries: multiplex PCR with V-, D- and J-region primers. Each sample contributed roughly 85-550 ng of RNA for bulk libraries. TCRdb reanalyzed the multiplex PCR reads, giving one entry per CDR3 protein sequence and no DNA. In all, the sample yields about 10,000 distinct CDR3 sequences. On this clonotype itself: Its antigen is not known.

The sequence came from a human donor with Stevens-Johnson syndrome, a severe cutaneous drug reaction. V and J are TRBV20-1 and TRBJ2-3; no DNA is available, so the TRBD1 call from TCRdb remains unchecked. Sequencing was performed on cells from a skin blister. CDR3 amino acids: CSATEAVITDTQYF.